Listed here are 31 T cell receptor beta chains from one sample, sequenced in a study of CD4 T cells in relation to SARS-CoV-2 and coronaviruses. Only in-frame clones appear in the TCRdb table, and some are missing; sequencing was by immunoSEQ multiplex PCR. Found here are approximately 50,000 clones, roughly nine tenths of them singletons; the top ten hold around 0.4%. Specimen: naive CD4+ T cells from PBMCs. Stated subset: naive CD4+ T cells isolated by negative enrichment. These receptors all come from an adult with COVID-19.

This chain connects TRBV5-6 to TRBJ1-1, with unresolved D. Germline-derived CDR1 and CDR2 are SGHDT and YYEEEE. The CDR3 has 14 amino acids. V was clipped by 3 bases and J by 3 bases, with 12 bases between them. The CDR3 sequence is CASSSGRIDTEAFF. The CDR3 region has the DNA TGTGCCAGCAGCTCAGGACGTATAGACACTGAAGCTTTCTTT.

This chain uses TRBV18 with TRBJ1-1, with unresolved D. The germline V gene has CDR1 KGHSH and CDR2 LQKENI. The V gene lost 1 base and the J gene lost 5 bases, with 14 bases spanning the gap. The CDR3 contains 15 residues. The CDR3 region has the DNA TGTGCCAGCTCACCACGGACTTCTTTGGGAACTGAAGCTTTCTTT. Translated: CASSPRTSLGTEAFF. The full variable domain, with the rest looked up from reference TRBV18 and TRBJ1-1, is NAGVMQNPRHLVRRRGQEARLRCSPMKGHSHVYWYRQLPEEGLKFMVYLQKENIIDESGMPKERFSAEFPKEGPSILRIQQVVRGDSAAYFCASSPRTSLGTEAFFGQGTRLTVV.

This clone was seen a single time. This chain uses TRBV28 with TRBJ2-7; 8 bases fit TRBD2. The CDR3 runs 14 residues. Germline values: CDR1 MDHEN, CDR2 SYDVKM. The trim removed 5 bases at V and 6 bases at J, leaving 9 bases unmatched. CDR3 bases: TGTGCCAGCAGTCAGCCCGGACTAGCTGGCGAGCAGTACTTC. This translates into CASSQPGLAGEQYF.

This CDR3 is CASSLGQGAYNSPLHF. The CDR3, as DNA: TGTGCCAGCAGCTTGGGACAGGGGGCTTACAATTCACCCCTCCACTTT. The rearrangement uses TRBV5-5 and TRBJ1-6; 10 bases line up with TRBD1. This CDR3 spans 16 amino acids. Germline CDR1 and CDR2: SGHKS and YYEKEE (reference sequence). The ends lost 0 bases at V and 7 bases at J; junction bases unmatched: 4.

The V call is TRBV28, the J call TRBJ2-5; maybe TRBD1 (6 bases). V lost 1 base and J 2 bases, leaving 8 bases between the germline ends. The CDR3 extends over 14 amino acids. Germline-derived CDR1 and CDR2 are MDHEN and SYDVKM. The CDR3 reads CASSLSGAQETQYF. CDR3 nucleotides: TGTGCCAGCAGTTTATCAGGGGCTCAAGAGACCCAGTACTTC.

The J gene is TRBJ2-1, the V gene TRBV19; D possibly corresponds to TRBD2 (5 bases). The CDR3 length is 13 residues. Trimming pared 0 bases from V and 13 bases from J, leaving 13 bases between. Germline V gives CDR1 LNHDA, CDR2 SQIVND (reference sequence). CDR3 region: CASSIDRDLLQFF. In nucleotides, the CDR3 is TGTGCCAGTAGTATAGATCGGGATCTCTTACAGTTCTTC.

This clone was seen only once. This chain uses TRBV20-1 with TRBJ2-5, with D perhaps being TRBD1 or TRBD2 (6 bases each). From germline, CDR1 is DFQATT and CDR2 SNEGSKA (reference sequence). The CDR3 is 15 residues long. The V end was cut by 3 bases, the J end by 2 bases, with 16 bases between. CDR3 sequence (DNA): TGCAGTGCTAGTAATCGGCGGGACACTCAAGAGACCCAGTACTTC. This sequence encodes CSASNRRDTQETQYF.

The gene calls are TRBV3-1 (or the pseudogene TRBV3-2) and TRBJ2-7; D ambiguous. V gave up 2 bases and J gave up 2 bases, with 4 bases separating them. The CDR3 consists of 12 residues. Per germline, CDR1 LGHDT and CDR2 YNNKEL (reference sequence). The CDR3: CASSQSTYEQYF. The DNA of the CDR3 is TGTGCCAGCAGCCAATCGACCTACGAGCAGTACTTC.

This sequence joins TRBV11-2 and TRBJ1-6; D is possibly TRBD1 (6 bases). V was clipped by 3 bases and J by 10 bases, with 13 bases between them. This CDR3 has 14 amino acids. Germline V lookup: CDR1 SGHAT, CDR2 FQNNGV. CDR3 sequence reads: CASSLQGHESPLHF. The CDR3 DNA follows: TGTGCCAGCAGCTTGCAGGGACATGAGTCACCCCTCCACTTT.

The rearrangement links TRBV7-2 to TRBJ2-3, with TRBD1 matching over 7 bases. The junction had 3 bases not matched to a gene; V was cut back by 6 bases and J by 0 bases. The CDR3 runs 14 residues. In germline, CDR1 is SGHTA, CDR2 FQGNSA. CDR3 bases: TGTGCCAGCAGAAGACAGGGTAGCACAGATACGCAGTATTTT. Translated: CASRRQGSTDTQYF.

The J gene is TRBJ2-3, the V gene TRBV7-2; no firm D call. The CDR3 consists of 13 residues. Germline CDR1 and CDR2: SGHTA and FQGNSA. Trimming removed 6 bases from V and 6 bases from J, with 13 bases in between. In DNA, the CDR3 is TGTGCCAGCAGATCCTCCAAGACTGATACGCAGTATTTT. As protein: CASRSSKTDTQYF.

The chain is built from TRBV3-1 (or the pseudogene TRBV3-2) and TRBJ2-7; D ambiguous. This CDR3 contains 11 residues. Germline V CDR1 and CDR2: LGHDT, YNNKEL (reference sequence). V dropped 4 bases and J dropped 4 bases, with 5 bases sitting between them. The CDR3 region has the DNA TGTGCCAGCAGCCGGTGGTACGAGCAGTACTTC. This translates into CASSRWYEQYF.

The chain links TRBV18 to TRBJ2-5; 7 bases align to TRBD2. V lost 0 bases, J lost 5 bases, and 6 bases stayed unmatched. Germline CDR1 KGHSH, CDR2 LQKENI. This CDR3 contains 15 residues. Here the CDR3 DNA reads TGTGCCAGCTCACCACCTCTGGGGGGGAGTGAGACCCAGTACTTC. Translation: CASSPPLGGSETQYF.

The CDR3 DNA sequence: TGCGCCAGCAGCTTGGAGGGTTCCCCTTTGGACGAGCAGTACTTC. Residues: CASSLEGSPLDEQYF. V is TRBV5-1 and J is TRBJ2-7; D is ambiguous. Trimming took off 0 bases at V and 5 bases at J, with 15 bases between the two ends. CDR1 SGHRS and CDR2 YFSETQ come from the germline V gene. CDR3 length: 15 amino acids.

The V call is TRBV5-4, the J call TRBJ2-4, with 11 bases lining up with TRBD2. CDR1 is SGHNT and CDR2 is YYREEE in the germline V gene (reference sequence). This CDR3 is 15 amino acids long. V lost 0 bases, J lost 6 bases, and 2 bases stayed unmatched. The CDR3 DNA sequence: TGTGCCAGCAGCTTGGCGGGGACTAGCGGAAACATTCAGTACTTC. It codes for CASSLAGTSGNIQYF.

The table lists this clone with a count of one. J is TRBJ1-1 and V is TRBV13; 10 nucleotides agree with TRBD1. CDR1 PRHDT and CDR2 FYEKMQ come from the germline V gene (reference sequence). The CDR3 has 16 amino acids. The V segment lost 5 bases and the J segment 3 bases; nucleotides outside the gene matches: 9. The DNA for the CDR3 is TGTGCCAGCAGCCGGGACAGGGGACTCCTGGACACTGAAGCTTTCTTT. It is translated as CASSRDRGLLDTEAFF. Full variable domain (outside the CDR3, taken from reference TRBV13 and TRBJ1-1): AAGVIQSPRHLIKEKRETATLKCYPIPRHDTVYWYQQGPGQDPQFLISFYEKMQSDKGSIPDRFSAQQFSDYHSELNMSSLELGDSALYFCASSRDRGLLDTEAFFGQGTRLTVV.

The chain recombines TRBV28 with TRBJ2-3; tentative D call: TRBD1 (6 bases). Germline V gene data show CDR1 as MDHEN and CDR2 as SYDVKM. V was clipped by 6 bases and J by 4 bases, with 14 bases between them. This CDR3 region has 14 residues. The CDR3 is CASSKTGSPDTQYF. In DNA, the CDR3 is TGTGCCAGCAGCAAAACAGGGAGCCCAGATACGCAGTATTTT.

The chain links TRBV24-1 to TRBJ2-1; 12 positions agree with TRBD2. Unmatched junction bases numbered 9, after V lost 4 bases and J lost 3 bases. Germline-derived CDR1 and CDR2 are KGHDR and SFDVKD. The CDR3 spans 18 residues. The CDR3 coding sequence is TGTGCCACCAGTGACACTACGACTAGCGGGAGTGTCTACAATGAGCAGTTCTTC. As protein: CATSDTTTSGSVYNEQFF.

V usage is TRBV28 and J usage is TRBJ1-4; weak D call: TRBD1 (5 bases). The CDR3 is 17 amino acids. The V end lost 6 bases, the J end lost 8 bases, and 25 bases lay between the germline ends. Germline V gene sequence: CDR1 MDHEN, CDR2 SYDVKM. The CDR3: CASRSFSRDPKGEKLFF. The CDR3 DNA is TGTGCCAGCAGATCCTTTTCCCGGGATCCCAAGGGGGAAAAACTGTTTTTT.

CDR3 bases: TGTGCCAGCAGACAGGGGGGGGAAAAACTGTTTTTT. Translating it yields CASRQGGEKLFF. This chain connects TRBV28 to TRBJ1-4, with 8 bases lining up with TRBD1. The CDR3 covers 12 residues. Germline CDR1 reads MDHEN; CDR2 reads SYDVKM. V was pared by 6 bases and J by 8 bases, with 2 bases of the junction left unmatched.

The genes are TRBV28 and TRBJ2-7, with unresolved D. Between the trimmed V and J ends, which lost 3 bases and 6 bases, there was a span of 9 bases. This CDR3 is built from 12 residues. Germline V gene lookup returns CDR1 MDHEN and CDR2 SYDVKM. The CDR3 spells CASSFETGEQYF. DNA for the CDR3: TGTGCCAGCAGTTTCGAGACTGGCGAGCAGTACTTC.

This chain joins TRBV12-3 or TRBV12-4 and TRBJ1-2, with D hard to call. The V end lost 5 bases, the J end lost 8 bases, and 12 bases lay between the germline ends. The CDR3 spans 12 residues. Written as DNA, the CDR3 is TGTGCCAGCAGTCAGACCCTGGGCGGCTACACCTTC. Amino acid sequence: CASSQTLGGYTF.

V is TRBV24-1 and J is TRBJ2-1; 12 bases are shared with TRBD2. Germline CDR1 and CDR2: KGHDR and SFDVKD. The CDR3 runs 20 residues. The V gene end was trimmed by 1 base and the J gene end by 8 bases; junction bases not matched to a gene: 17. CDR3 sequence: CATSDFQQGPSGRGIHEQFF. CDR3 in DNA: TGTGCCACCAGTGATTTTCAACAGGGTCCTAGCGGGAGGGGCATCCATGAGCAGTTCTTC.

CDR3 bases: TGTGCCAGCAGTCCGCGGACAGGGGGCCCCGGGCCCCAGCATTTT. This gives the protein CASSPRTGGPGPQHF. This chain uses TRBV28 with TRBJ1-5; 11 bases map to TRBD1. V was pared by 5 bases and J by 9 bases, with 9 bases of the junction left unmatched. Germline V gene lookup returns CDR1 MDHEN and CDR2 SYDVKM. This CDR3 comprises 15 residues.

The V gene is TRBV30, the J gene TRBJ1-4; 7 bases align to TRBD1. Germline-derived CDR1 and CDR2 are GTSNPN and SVGIG (reference sequence). The V and J ends lost 2 bases and 8 bases, in that order; junction bases with no gene match: 8. This CDR3 spans 14 amino acids. CDR3 amino acids: CAWSQGERMEKLFF. Here the CDR3 DNA reads TGTGCCTGGAGTCAGGGGGAGAGAATGGAAAAACTGTTTTTT.

With regard to this clone: Additional DNA sequences in this sample encode the identical CDR3. The J gene is TRBJ2-7, the V gene TRBV6-6; 10 bases fit TRBD1. The CDR3 is made up of 15 amino acids. The ends lost 5 bases at V and 5 bases at J; junction bases unmatched: 9. Germline V CDR1 and CDR2: MNHNY, SVGAGI (reference sequence). CDR3 DNA: TGTGCCAGCAGTCGACCTGGGGACAGGGGCCACGAGCAGTACTTC. Translation: CASSRPGDRGHEQYF.

The V call is TRBV7-9, the J call TRBJ1-2, with 7 bases that match TRBD1. Per germline, CDR1 SEHNR and CDR2 FQNEAQ (reference sequence). V lost 1 base, J lost 8 bases, and 1 base stayed unmatched. There are 12 residues in the CDR3. Here the CDR3 reads CASSLEGGGYTF. The CDR3 DNA follows: TGTGCCAGCAGCTTAGAAGGGGGCGGCTACACCTTC.

The chain employs TRBV28 and TRBJ1-5; unclear D gene. From germline, CDR1 is MDHEN and CDR2 SYDVKM. The CDR3 loop spans 14 amino acids. The ends were cut back, 6 bases at V and 0 bases at J, with 9 bases in the middle. The CDR3 DNA follows: TGTGCCAGCAGGGATAGACCTAGCAATCAGCCCCAGCATTTT. Encoded protein: CASRDRPSNQPQHF. The full variable domain, in which reference TRBV28 and TRBJ1-5 provide the parts outside the CDR3, is DVKVTQSSRYLVKRTGEKVFLECVQDMDHENMFWYRQDPGLGLRLIYFSYDVKMKEKGDIPEGYSVSREKKERFSLILESASTNQTSMYLCASRDRPSNQPQHFGDGTRLSIL.

The chain uses TRBV11-2 and TRBJ2-2; 12 nucleotides match TRBD1. V shed 5 bases, J shed 8 bases, and the junction held 12 bases outside the gene matches. The CDR3 has 17 amino acids. In germline, CDR1 is SGHAT, CDR2 FQNNGV. DNA of the CDR3: TGTGCCAGCAGCATAGCCCAGGGACAGGGGGCGCGGGGGGAGCTGTTTTTT. Residues: CASSIAQGQGARGELFF.

V is TRBV3-1 (or the pseudogene TRBV3-2) and J is TRBJ2-3; D could derive from TRBD1 or TRBD2 (5 bases each). This CDR3 comprises 14 residues. The germline V gene has CDR1 LGHDT and CDR2 YNNKEL (reference sequence). V lost 4 bases and J lost 3, with 11 bases in between. The CDR3 loop is CASSPRDLTDTQYF. The CDR3 bases are TGTGCCAGCAGCCCGAGGGACCTTACAGATACGCAGTATTTT.

V is TRBV7-8 and J is TRBJ2-5; D is perhaps TRBD1 (6 bases). The CDR3 loop spans 14 amino acids. Trimming left V 3 bases short and J 1 base short, with 9 bases between. Germline V gene data show CDR1 as SGHVS and CDR2 as FQNEAQ. The CDR3 nucleotides are TGTGCCAGCAGCTTCGGACAGACCCAAGAGACCCAGTACTTC. Translating gives CASSFGQTQETQYF.